These 18 T cell receptor beta chains share one sample of origin, sequenced in a study of OX40 agonist ivuxolimab in advanced cancers. The table came from immunoSEQ multiplex PCR; TCRdb's copy has only in-frame clones and leaves some out. The sample consists of about 73,000 clones, 80% to 90% of them appearing once. The sample consisted of CD4+ or CD8+ T cells sorted from blood, taken in a trial of the OX40 agonist ivuxolimab. The origin of the receptors is an adult with an advanced solid tumor such as melanoma, head and neck, liver or kidney cancer.

This chain connects TRBV6-5 to TRBJ2-7; D gene uncertain. The V and J ends lost 2 bases and 1 base respectively, with 6 bases between them. CDR1 is MNHEY and CDR2 is SVGAGI in the germline V gene. The CDR3 consists of 13 residues. This chain's CDR3 is CASSYPGSYEQYF. In DNA, the CDR3 is TGTGCCAGCAGTTACCCCGGGTCCTACGAGCAGTACTTC.

The V gene is TRBV5-4, the J gene TRBJ2-1; TRBD2 matches at 7 bases. The CDR3 is made up of 12 amino acids. Germline V gives CDR1 SGHNT, CDR2 YYREEE (reference sequence). The V and J ends lost 2 bases and 8 bases, in that order; junction bases with no gene match: 1. Here the CDR3 reads CASSFRGDEQFF. The DNA of the CDR3 is TGTGCCAGCAGCTTTCGGGGGGATGAGCAGTTCTTC.

In this sample, this clone turned up once. The chain combines TRBV29-1 with TRBJ2-7; D might be TRBD1 or TRBD2, each matching 5 bases. Per germline, CDR1 SQVTM and CDR2 ANQGSEA. The V and J ends lost 7 bases and 0 bases respectively, with 16 bases between them. This CDR3 region has 14 residues. The CDR3: CSATVGTSSYEQYF. DNA of the CDR3: TGCAGCGCTACAGTGGGGACCAGCTCCTACGAGCAGTACTTC.

The J gene is TRBJ2-1, the V gene TRBV6-6; D might be TRBD1 (5 bases). Per the germline V gene, CDR1 is MNHNY and CDR2 is SVGAGI (reference sequence). This CDR3 is 16 amino acids long. V lost 2 bases and J 1 base, leaving 12 bases between the germline ends. CDR3 sequence reads: CASSYADITSYNEQFF. The CDR3 DNA follows: TGTGCCAGCAGTTACGCGGACATCACTTCCTACAATGAGCAGTTCTTC.

The chain has TRBV19 and TRBJ1-2, with 7 bases that match TRBD1. Trimming removed 2 bases from V and 4 bases from J; junction bases left unmatched: 7. CDR3 length: 15 residues. Germline assignment: CDR1 LNHDA and CDR2 SQIVND (reference sequence). In DNA, the CDR3 is TGTGCCAGTAGTATACCCTCGGGACAGCTCTATGGCTACACCTTC. Its protein product is CASSIPSGQLYGYTF.

The rearrangement uses TRBV6-5 and TRBJ2-1, with 7 bases lining up with TRBD2. The ends lost 5 bases at V and 2 bases at J; junction bases unmatched: 6. This CDR3 comprises 15 residues. The germline V gene encodes CDR1 MNHEY and CDR2 SVGAGI. The CDR3 loop is CASSRSSGAYNEQFF. In nucleotides, the CDR3 is TGTGCCAGCAGTAGATCTAGCGGAGCCTACAATGAGCAGTTCTTC.

The J gene is TRBJ1-1, the V gene TRBV10-2; 7 bases are a match to TRBD1. CDR1 WSHSY and CDR2 SAAADI come from the germline V gene. The ends lost 6 bases at V and 2 bases at J; junction bases unmatched: 6. This CDR3 region has 14 residues. This CDR3 reads CASRAGTANTEAFF. The CDR3 DNA is TGCGCCAGCAGGGCCGGGACAGCCAACACTGAAGCTTTCTTT.

This chain links TRBV5-4 with TRBJ2-1; 12 bases match TRBD1. CDR3 size: 16 residues. V was pared by 0 bases and J by 8 bases, with 6 bases of the junction left unmatched. Per germline, CDR1 SGHNT and CDR2 YYREEE (reference sequence). The CDR3, as DNA: TGTGCCAGCAGCTTGGGGGCGGGACAGGGGGCCTATGAGCAGTTCTTC. Translation: CASSLGAGQGAYEQFF.

This clone was observed a single time. CDR3 region: CASSSRGQGVTDTQYF. CDR3 sequence (DNA): TGTGCCAGCAGTTCTCGTGGGCAGGGGGTCACAGATACGCAGTATTTT. The rearrangement joins TRBV28 to TRBJ2-3; TRBD1 matches 7 bases. V lost 4 bases and J lost 2; bases outside the gene matches: 9. The CDR3 is 16 amino acids. Germline V lookup: CDR1 MDHEN, CDR2 SYDVKM.

V and J are TRBV9 and TRBJ2-7; 8 bases are shared with TRBD2. In germline, CDR1 is SGDLS, CDR2 YYNGEE. CDR3 size: 14 residues. Unmatched junction bases numbered 6, after V lost 2 bases and J lost 5 bases. The CDR3 sequence is CASSVTSAAHEQYF. CDR3 sequence (DNA): TGTGCCAGCAGCGTGACTAGCGCAGCCCACGAGCAGTACTTC.

The CDR3 nucleotides are TGTGCCAGCAGTTACTCCCCCACTACGGGTTCACCCCTCCACTTT. This sequence encodes CASSYSPTTGSPLHF. V and J are TRBV6-5 and TRBJ1-6; D not certain. Germline CDR1 and CDR2: MNHEY and SVGAGI. This CDR3 is built from 15 residues. Trimming cost V 0 bases and J 9 bases, with 12 bases left between them.

The CDR3 coding sequence is TGTGCCAGCAGCCAAGTAGCGAATCAGGAAGAGACCCAGTACTTC. Protein product: CASSQVANQEETQYF. The chain carries TRBV4-2 and TRBJ2-5; D is perhaps TRBD2 (5 bases). CDR3 size: 15 residues. The V end was cut by 1 base, the J end by 3 bases, with 12 bases between. Germline values: CDR1 LGHNA, CDR2 YNFKEQ.

The rearrangement uses TRBV28 and TRBJ2-1; 9 nucleotides line up with TRBD2. CDR3 size: 15 residues. Trimming at V came to 5 bases and at J to 1 base, leaving 3 bases not matched to a gene. The germline V gene has CDR1 MDHEN and CDR2 SYDVKM. The CDR3 loop reads CASSPTSGSYNEQFF. The CDR3 bases are TGTGCCAGCAGTCCGACTAGCGGTTCCTACAATGAGCAGTTCTTC.

The rearrangement uses TRBV13 and TRBJ2-3; 9 nucleotides match TRBD2. Germline CDR1 is PRHDT and CDR2 is FYEKMQ (reference sequence). CDR3 length equals 15 residues. V trimming: 5 bases; J trimming: 0 bases; junction bases outside the gene matches: 3. CDR3 in amino acids: CASSAGGPSTDTQYF. CDR3 in DNA: TGTGCCAGCAGCGCGGGAGGGCCGAGCACAGATACGCAGTATTTT. Based on the CDR3 plus reference TRBV13 and TRBJ2-3, the full variable domain is AAGVIQSPRHLIKEKRETATLKCYPIPRHDTVYWYQQGPGQDPQFLISFYEKMQSDKGSIPDRFSAQQFSDYHSELNMSSLELGDSALYFCASSAGGPSTDTQYFGPGTRLTVL.

The chain couples TRBV4-1 to TRBJ2-1; 11 nucleotides match TRBD2. This CDR3 comprises 19 residues. With 0 bases clipped from V and 7 bases from J, the junction kept 14 bases outside the gene matches. Germline assignment: CDR1 MGHRA and CDR2 YSYEKL. CDR3 region: CASSQDRNSGRAWENEQFF. As DNA, the CDR3 is TGCGCCAGCAGCCAAGATCGGAATAGCGGGAGGGCCTGGGAGAATGAGCAGTTCTTC.

V and J are TRBV4-1 and TRBJ2-1, with 9 bases identical to TRBD2. CDR1 is MGHRA, CDR2 YSYEKL, per germline. This CDR3 region has 17 residues. J was trimmed by 6 bases and V by 4 bases; bases with no gene match: 13. CDR3 residues: CASSRLSGTSSPNEQFF. As DNA, the CDR3 is TGCGCCAGCAGCCGCTTGTCCGGGACTAGCTCACCCAATGAGCAGTTCTTC.

V gene TRBV19 combines with J gene TRBJ2-7; D might be TRBD1 (6 bases). Germline CDR1 reads LNHDA; CDR2 reads SQIVND (reference sequence). The CDR3 sequence is 14 residues long. Trimming removed 3 bases from V and 3 bases from J, with 12 bases in between. CDR3 sequence reads: CASSIQGFGYEQYF. The CDR3 DNA reads as TGTGCCAGTAGTATCCAGGGGTTTGGCTACGAGCAGTACTTC.

This rearrangement joins TRBV19 to TRBJ2-1; D may be TRBD1 or TRBD2 (5 bases each). Germline assignment: CDR1 LNHDA and CDR2 SQIVND (reference sequence). This CDR3 has 12 amino acids. V lost 5 bases to trimming and J lost 7 bases, with 9 bases between them. Here the CDR3 DNA reads TGTGCCAGTAGTGGGGGTTGGAATGAGCAGTTCTTC. It translates to CASSGGWNEQFF.